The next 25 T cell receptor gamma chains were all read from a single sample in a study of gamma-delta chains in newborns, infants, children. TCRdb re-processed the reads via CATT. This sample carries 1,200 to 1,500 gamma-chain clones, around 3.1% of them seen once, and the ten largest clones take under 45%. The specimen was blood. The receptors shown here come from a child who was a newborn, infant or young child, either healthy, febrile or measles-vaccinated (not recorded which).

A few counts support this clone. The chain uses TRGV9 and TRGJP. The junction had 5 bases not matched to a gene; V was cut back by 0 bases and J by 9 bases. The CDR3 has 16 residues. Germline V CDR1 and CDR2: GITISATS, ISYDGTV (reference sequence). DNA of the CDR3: TGTGCCTTGTGGGAGGTGCATCCGTTGGGCAAAAAAATCAAGGTATTT. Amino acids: CALWEVHPLGKKIKVF.

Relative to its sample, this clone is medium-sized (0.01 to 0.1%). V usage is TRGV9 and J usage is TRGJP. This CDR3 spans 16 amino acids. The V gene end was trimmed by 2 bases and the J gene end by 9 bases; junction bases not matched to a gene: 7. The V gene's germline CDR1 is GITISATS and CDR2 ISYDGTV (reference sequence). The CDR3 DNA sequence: TGTGCCTTGTGGGAGGCAGGAGTGTTGGGCAAAAAAATCAAGGTATTT. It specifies CALWEAGVLGKKIKVF.

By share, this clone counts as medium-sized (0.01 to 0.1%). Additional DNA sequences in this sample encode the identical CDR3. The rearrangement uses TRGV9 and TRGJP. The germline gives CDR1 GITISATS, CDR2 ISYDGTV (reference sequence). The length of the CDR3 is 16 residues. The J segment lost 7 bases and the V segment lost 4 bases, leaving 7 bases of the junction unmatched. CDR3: CALWDLSELGKKIKVF. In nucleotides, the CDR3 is TGTGCCTTGTGGGATCTGAGTGAGTTGGGCAAAAAAATCAAGGTATTT.

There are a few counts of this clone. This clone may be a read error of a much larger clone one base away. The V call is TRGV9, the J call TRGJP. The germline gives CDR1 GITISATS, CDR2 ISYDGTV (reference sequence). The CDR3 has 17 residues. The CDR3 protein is CALWEVLQVLGKKIKVF. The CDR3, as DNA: TGTGCCTTGTGGGAGGTGCTGCAAGTGTTGGGCAAAAAAATCAAGGTATTT.

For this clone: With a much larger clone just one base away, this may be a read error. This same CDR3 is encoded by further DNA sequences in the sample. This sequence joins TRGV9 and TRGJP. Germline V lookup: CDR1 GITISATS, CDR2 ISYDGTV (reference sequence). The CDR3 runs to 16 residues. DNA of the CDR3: TGTGCCTTGTGGGAGGCTCAAGAGTTAGGCAAAAAAATCAAGGTATTT. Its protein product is CALWEAQELGKKIKVF.

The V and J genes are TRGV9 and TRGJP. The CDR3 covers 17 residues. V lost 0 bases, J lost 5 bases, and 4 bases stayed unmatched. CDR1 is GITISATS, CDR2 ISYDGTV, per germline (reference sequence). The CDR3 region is CALWEVHEELGKKIKVF. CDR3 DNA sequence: TGTGCCTTGTGGGAGGTGCATGAAGAGTTGGGCAAAAAAATCAAGGTATTT.

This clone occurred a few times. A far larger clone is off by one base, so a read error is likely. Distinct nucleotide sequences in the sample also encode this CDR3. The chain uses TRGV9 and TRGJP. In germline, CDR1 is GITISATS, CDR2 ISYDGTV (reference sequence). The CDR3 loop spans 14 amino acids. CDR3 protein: CALWEELGKKVKVF. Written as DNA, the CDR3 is TGTGCCTTGTGGGAGGAGTTGGGCAAAAAAGTCAAGGTATTT.

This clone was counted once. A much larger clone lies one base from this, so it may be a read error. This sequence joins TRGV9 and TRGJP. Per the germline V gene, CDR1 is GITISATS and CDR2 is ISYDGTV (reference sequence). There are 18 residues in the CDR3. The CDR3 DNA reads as TGTGCCTTGTGGGAGGACAACCGGCAAGAGTTGGACAAAAAAATCAAGGTATTT. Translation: CALWEDNRQELDKKIKVF.

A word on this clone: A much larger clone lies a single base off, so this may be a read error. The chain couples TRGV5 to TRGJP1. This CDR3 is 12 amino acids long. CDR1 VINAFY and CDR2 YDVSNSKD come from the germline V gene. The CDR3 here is CATRDRRWFKIF. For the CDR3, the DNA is TGTGCCACCCGGGACAGGCGTTGGTTCAAGATATTT.

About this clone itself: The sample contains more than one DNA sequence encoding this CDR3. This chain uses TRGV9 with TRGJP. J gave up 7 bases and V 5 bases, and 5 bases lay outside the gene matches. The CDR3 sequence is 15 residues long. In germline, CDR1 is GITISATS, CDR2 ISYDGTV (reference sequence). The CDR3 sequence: CALWVRELGKKIKVF. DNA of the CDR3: TGTGCCTTGTGGGTTAGGGAGTTGGGCAAAAAAATCAAGGTATTT.

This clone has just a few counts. CDR3 amino acids: CALWDQLGKKIKVF. CDR3 coding DNA: TGTGCCTTGTGGGACCAGTTGGGCAAAAAAATCAAGGTATTT. The rearrangement joins TRGV9 to TRGJP. From germline, CDR1 is GITISATS and CDR2 ISYDGTV (reference sequence). This CDR3 has 14 residues. With 4 bases clipped from V and 8 bases from J, the junction kept 2 bases outside the gene matches.

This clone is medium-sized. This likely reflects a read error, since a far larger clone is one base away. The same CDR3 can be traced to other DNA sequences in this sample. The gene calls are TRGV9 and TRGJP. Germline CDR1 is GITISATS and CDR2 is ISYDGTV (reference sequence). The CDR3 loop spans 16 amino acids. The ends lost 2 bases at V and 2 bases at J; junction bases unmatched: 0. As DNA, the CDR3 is TGTGCCTTGTGGGAGGGGCAAGAGTTGGGCAAAAAAATCAAGGTATTT. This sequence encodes CALWEGQELGKKIKVF.

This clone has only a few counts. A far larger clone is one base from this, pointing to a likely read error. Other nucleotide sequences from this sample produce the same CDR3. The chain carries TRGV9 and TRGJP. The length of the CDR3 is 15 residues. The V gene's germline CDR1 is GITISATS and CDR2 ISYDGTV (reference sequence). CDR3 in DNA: TGTGCCTTGTGGGAGCAAGAGTTGGGCAAAAAGATCAAGGTATTT. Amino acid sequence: CALWEQELGKKIKVF.

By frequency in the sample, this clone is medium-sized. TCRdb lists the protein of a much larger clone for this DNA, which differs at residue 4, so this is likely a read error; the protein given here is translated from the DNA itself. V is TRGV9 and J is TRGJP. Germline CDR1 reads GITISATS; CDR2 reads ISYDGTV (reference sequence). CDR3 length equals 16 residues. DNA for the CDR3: TGTGCCTTGCGGGAGGGTCAAGAGTTGGGCAAAAAAATCAAGGTATTT. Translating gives CALREGQELGKKIKVF.

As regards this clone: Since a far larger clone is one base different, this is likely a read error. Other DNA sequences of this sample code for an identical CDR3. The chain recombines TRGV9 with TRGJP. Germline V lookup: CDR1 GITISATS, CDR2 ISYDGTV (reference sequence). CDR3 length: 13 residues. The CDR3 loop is CALWELGKKIKVF. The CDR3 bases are TGTGCCTTGTGGGAGTTGGGCAAAAAAATCAAAGTATTT.

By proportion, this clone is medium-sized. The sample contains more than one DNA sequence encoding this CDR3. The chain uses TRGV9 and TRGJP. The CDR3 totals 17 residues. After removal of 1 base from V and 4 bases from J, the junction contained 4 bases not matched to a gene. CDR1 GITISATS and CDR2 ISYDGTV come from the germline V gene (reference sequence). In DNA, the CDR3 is TGTGCCTTGTGGGAGGTCCCCCAAGAGTTGGGCAAAAAAATCAAGGTATTT. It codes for CALWEVPQELGKKIKVF.

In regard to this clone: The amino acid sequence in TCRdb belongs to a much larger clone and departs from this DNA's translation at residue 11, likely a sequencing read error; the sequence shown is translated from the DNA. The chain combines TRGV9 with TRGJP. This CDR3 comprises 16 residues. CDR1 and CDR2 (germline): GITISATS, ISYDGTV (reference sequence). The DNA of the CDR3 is TGTGCCTTGTGGGAGGCTCAAGAGTTGGGCAGAAAAATCAAGGTATTT. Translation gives CALWEAQELGRKIKVF.

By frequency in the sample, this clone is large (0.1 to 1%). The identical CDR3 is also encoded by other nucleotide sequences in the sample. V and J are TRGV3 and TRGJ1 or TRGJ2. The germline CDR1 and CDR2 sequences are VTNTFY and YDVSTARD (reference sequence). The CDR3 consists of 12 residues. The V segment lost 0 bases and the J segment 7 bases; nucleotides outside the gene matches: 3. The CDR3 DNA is TGTGCCACCTGGGACAGGCACTATAAGAAACTCTTT. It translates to CATWDRHYKKLF.

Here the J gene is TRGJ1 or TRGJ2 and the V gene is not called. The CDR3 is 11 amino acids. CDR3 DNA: TGTGCCGGCGGGGATGATCATAAGAAACTCTTT. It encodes CAGGDDHKKLF.

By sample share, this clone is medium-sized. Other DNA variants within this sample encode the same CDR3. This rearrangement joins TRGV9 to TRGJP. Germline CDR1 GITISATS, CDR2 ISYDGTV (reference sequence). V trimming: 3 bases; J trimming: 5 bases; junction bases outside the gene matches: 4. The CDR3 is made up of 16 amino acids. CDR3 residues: CALWEKKELGKKIKVF. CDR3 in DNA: TGTGCCTTGTGGGAGAAGAAAGAGTTGGGCAAAAAAATCAAGGTATTT.

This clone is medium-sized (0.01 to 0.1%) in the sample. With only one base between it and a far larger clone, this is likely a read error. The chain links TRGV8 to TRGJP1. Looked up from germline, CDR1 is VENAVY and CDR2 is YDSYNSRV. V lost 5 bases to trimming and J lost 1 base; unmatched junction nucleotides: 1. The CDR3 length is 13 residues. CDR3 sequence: CATWGTTGWFKIF. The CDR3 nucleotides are TGTGCCACCTGGGGTACCACTGGTTGGTTCAAGATATTT.

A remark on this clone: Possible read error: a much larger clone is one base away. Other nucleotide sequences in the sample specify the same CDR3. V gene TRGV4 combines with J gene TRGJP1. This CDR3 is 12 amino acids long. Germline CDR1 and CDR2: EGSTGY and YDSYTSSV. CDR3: CATWVTGWFKIF. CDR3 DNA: TGTGCCACATGGGTCACTGGTTGGTTCAAGATATTT.

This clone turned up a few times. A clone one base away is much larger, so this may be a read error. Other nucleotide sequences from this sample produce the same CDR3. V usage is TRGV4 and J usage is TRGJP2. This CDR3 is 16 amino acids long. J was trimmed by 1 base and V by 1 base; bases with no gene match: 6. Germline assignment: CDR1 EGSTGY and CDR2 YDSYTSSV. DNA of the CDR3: TGTGCCACCTGGGATGGAAAGGGTAGTAGTGATTGGATCAAGACGTTT. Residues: CATWDGKGSSDWIKTF.

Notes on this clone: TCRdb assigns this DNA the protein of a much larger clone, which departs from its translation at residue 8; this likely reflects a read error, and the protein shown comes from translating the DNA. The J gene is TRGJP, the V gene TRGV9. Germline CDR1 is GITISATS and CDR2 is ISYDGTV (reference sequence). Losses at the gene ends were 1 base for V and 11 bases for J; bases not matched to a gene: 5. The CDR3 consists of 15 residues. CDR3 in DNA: TGTGCCTTGTGGGAGGTCGTGATGGGCAAAAAAATCAAGGTATTT. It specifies CALWEVVMGKKIKVF.

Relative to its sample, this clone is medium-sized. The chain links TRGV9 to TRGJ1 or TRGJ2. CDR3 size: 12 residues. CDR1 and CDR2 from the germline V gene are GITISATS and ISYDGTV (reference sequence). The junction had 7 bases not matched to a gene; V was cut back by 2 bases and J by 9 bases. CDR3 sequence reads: CALWEGRGKKLF. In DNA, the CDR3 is TGTGCCTTGTGGGAGGGCCGGGGTAAGAAACTCTTT.